One and the same sample provided the 19 T cell receptor beta chains below, sequenced in a study of blood T cells in healthy people across ages. Together with a sample-barcoded 5' primer, a J-beta primer mix was included in a second PCR lasting about 6 to 12 cycles. TCRdb used MiXCR to reprocess the 5' RACE reads, holding one entry per CDR3 protein. The sample holds about 540,000 distinct CDR3 sequences, about 25% seen once. In addition, the sample was reused for a study of T cells of mothers and their children.

Sequencing was performed on blood. The source is a boy aged 5 to 17 in good health.

This clonotype was seen repeatedly, ten times or more. V usage is TRBV20-1 and J usage is TRBJ2-1; TRBD2 matches at 10 bases. CDR3 length: 17 amino acids. The germline CDR1 and CDR2 sequences are DFQATT and SNEGSKA (reference sequence). J was trimmed by 1 base and V by 0 bases; bases with no gene match: 6. The CDR3 nucleotides are TGCAGTGCTAGAGACGTAGAACTAGCGGGGTCCTACAATGAGCAGTTCTTC. Translation gives CSARDVELAGSYNEQFF.

The chain uses TRBV27 and TRBJ2-7; the D gene is possibly TRBD1 (5 bases). Trimming pared 6 bases from V and 3 bases from J, leaving 12 bases between. The CDR3 has 13 residues. Germline CDR1 is MNHEY and CDR2 is SMNVEV (reference sequence). CDR3 coding DNA: TGTGCCAGCAGAACCGACAGAAACTACGAGCAGTACTTC. It encodes CASRTDRNYEQYF.

The CDR3: CASSLGREADNEQFF. The CDR3 DNA is TGTGCCAGCAGCTTGGGGCGGGAGGCGGACAATGAGCAGTTCTTC. The chain couples TRBV7-3 to TRBJ2-5; 8 nucleotides agree with TRBD2. The tail of the sequence fits TRBJ2-1 better, so the J call may be wrong. Per the germline V gene, CDR1 is SGHTA and CDR2 is FQGTGA. This CDR3 is 15 amino acids long.

The chain carries TRBV7-3 and TRBJ2-3; possible D gene TRBD2, 6 bases. V was trimmed by 8 bases and J by 1 base, leaving 7 bases between them. CDR3 length equals 12 residues. CDR1 is SGHTA, CDR2 FQGTGA, per germline. The CDR3 loop is CASGEGTDTQYF. The CDR3 nucleotides are TGTGCCAGCGGGGAGGGCACAGATACGCAGTATTTT. The entire variable domain, with the rest obtained from reference TRBV7-3 and TRBJ2-3, is as follows: GAGVSQTPSNKVTEKGKYVELRCDPISGHTALYWYRQSLGQGPEFLIYFQGTGAADDSGLPNDRFFAVRPEGSVSTLKIQRTERGDSAVYLCASGEGTDTQYFGPGTRLTVL.

This clonotype was detected only a few times. The CDR3 nucleotides are TGTGCCTGGAGGGTTGGGGGGTTGAACACTGAAGCTTTCTTT. Translated: CAWRVGGLNTEAFF. This chain connects TRBV30 to TRBJ1-1; TRBD1 might be the D (5 bases). Trimming shortened V by 3 bases and J by 0 bases, and 11 bases separated the two germline ends. The CDR3 runs to 14 residues. Germline values: CDR1 GTSNPN, CDR2 SVGIG (reference sequence).

The chain couples TRBV18 to TRBJ1-1; D gene ambiguous. Germline assignment: CDR1 KGHSH and CDR2 LQKENI. The CDR3 has 12 amino acids. The V gene lost 3 bases and the J gene lost 4 bases, with 6 bases spanning the gap. The CDR3 reads CASSPASTEAFF. CDR3 nucleotide sequence: TGTGCCAGCTCACCGGCGAGCACTGAAGCTTTCTTT. Full variable domain (outside the CDR3, taken from reference TRBV18 and TRBJ1-1): NAGVMQNPRHLVRRRGQEARLRCSPMKGHSHVYWYRQLPEEGLKFMVYLQKENIIDESGMPKERFSAEFPKEGPSILRIQQVVRGDSAAYFCASSPASTEAFFGQGTRLTVV.

The genes are TRBV28 and TRBJ2-5, with 9 bases aligning to TRBD2. The end of the DNA aligns better with TRBJ2-7, so the J call may be wrong. The CDR3 totals 16 residues. CDR1 is MDHEN and CDR2 is SYDVKM in the germline V gene. CDR3 sequence: CASSVSPGLAVHEQYF. As DNA, the CDR3 is TGTGCCAGCAGTGTATCCCCGGGACTAGCAGTCCACGAGCAGTACTTC.

This clonotype was found a few times. This chain joins TRBV28 and TRBJ2-1; TRBD2 matches at 13 bases. The J call is uncertain, as TRBJ2-5 better fits the DNA end. The CDR3 consists of 19 residues. Germline CDR1 reads MDHEN; CDR2 reads SYDVKM. CDR3 in DNA: TGTGCCAGCAGTTTATTAGGACTAGCGGGGGATCACCCACTGGAGACCCAGTACTTC. Translation: CASSLLGLAGDHPLETQYF.

The CDR3 DNA is TGTGCCAGCAGCCTTCCGGGACAGGGGGCTTCACCCCTCCACTTT. It translates to CASSLPGQGASPLHF. The rearrangement uses TRBV4-2 and TRBJ1-6; TRBD1 matches at 12 bases. CDR3 size: 15 residues. Looked up from germline, CDR1 is LGHNA and CDR2 is YNFKEQ. Germline trimming cut 4 bases from V and 9 bases from J; bases unmatched to any gene: 4.

Many counts were recorded for this clonotype. This chain links TRBV28 with TRBJ2-1; a possible D gene is TRBD2 (6 bases). This CDR3 is 17 amino acids long. From germline, CDR1 is MDHEN and CDR2 SYDVKM. V was cut by 5 bases and J by 6 bases, with 23 bases left in between. CDR3 residues: CASSLTLVSRRANEQFF. CDR3 sequence (DNA): TGTGCCAGCAGTCTTACACTAGTAAGCAGGAGGGCCAATGAGCAGTTCTTC.

The DNA for the CDR3 is TGTGCCAGCAGTCTTCGACCGGGACTAGCGGGATGGGAGACCCAGTACTTC. Its translation: CASSLRPGLAGWETQYF. J is TRBJ2-5 and V is TRBV3-1, with 13 nucleotides matching TRBD2. Trimming cost V 6 bases and J 5 bases; bases outside gene matches: 12. The length of the CDR3 is 17 residues. The germline V gene encodes CDR1 LGHDT and CDR2 YNNKEL (reference sequence).

This clonotype was recorded a few times. The chain has TRBV10-3 and TRBJ2-7; 7 bases are a match to TRBD1. CDR1 is ENHRY and CDR2 is SYGVKD in the germline V gene. The CDR3 sequence is 15 residues long. The junction had 6 bases not matched to a gene; V was cut back by 0 bases and J by 4 bases. The CDR3 protein is CAISESSGTDYEQYF. Written as DNA, the CDR3 is TGTGCCATCAGTGAGTCGTCGGGGACAGATTACGAGCAGTACTTC.

V gene TRBV13 combines with J gene TRBJ2-7; D gene ambiguous. V dropped 8 bases and J dropped 2 bases, with 13 bases sitting between them. The CDR3 is 13 residues long. Germline lookup yields CDR1 PRHDT and CDR2 FYEKMQ (reference sequence). CDR3 sequence reads: CASGVVTTYEQYF. The CDR3, as DNA: TGTGCCAGCGGCGTGGTGACGACCTACGAGCAGTACTTC.

This clonotype came up many times. This chain connects TRBV28 to TRBJ1-2; D is uncertain. CDR1 and CDR2 (germline): MDHEN, SYDVKM. This CDR3 spans 12 amino acids. The germline V and J ends were trimmed by 8 bases and 2 bases, with 9 bases remaining between them. CDR3 amino acids: CASSPLNYGYTF. The CDR3 DNA follows: TGTGCCAGCTCACCATTAAACTATGGCTACACCTTC.

The chain carries TRBV29-1 and TRBJ2-7; D might be TRBD1 (5 bases). The CDR3 totals 13 residues. The V and J ends lost 2 bases and 3 bases respectively, with 11 bases between them. CDR1 is SQVTM and CDR2 is ANQGSEA in the germline V gene. CDR3 region: CSVEYGADYEQYF. The DNA of the CDR3 is TGCAGCGTTGAATATGGGGCCGACTACGAGCAGTACTTC.

This rearrangement joins TRBV7-3 to TRBJ2-1, with TRBD2 matching over 7 bases. The CDR3 has 19 amino acids. Germline CDR1 SGHTA, CDR2 FQGTGA. The J segment lost 6 bases and the V segment lost 0 bases, leaving 17 bases of the junction unmatched. CDR3 coding DNA: TGTGCCAGCAGCTTAACGCGAGCTAGCGGCTACCCATCTACCAATGAGCAGTTCTTC. This encodes CASSLTRASGYPSTNEQFF.

This clonotype was seen more than once but under ten times. The chain recombines TRBV5-6 with TRBJ2-5; D unresolved. The V end was cut by 1 base, the J end by 5 bases, with 18 bases between. The CDR3 has 16 amino acids. CDR1 SGHDT and CDR2 YYEEEE come from the germline V gene. The CDR3 region is CASSLFGISFGETQYF. The CDR3, as DNA: TGTGCCAGCAGCTTGTTTGGAATCTCCTTCGGCGAGACCCAGTACTTC.

The V gene is TRBV27, the J gene TRBJ1-5; no reliable D call. The CDR3 contains 14 residues. V lost 1 base and J lost 11, with 15 bases in between. CDR1 is MNHEY, CDR2 SMNVEV, per germline (reference sequence). The CDR3 nucleotides are TGTGCCAGCAGTTTATTGGGCCCACAGCAAACCCAGCATTTT. This encodes CASSLLGPQQTQHF.

For this clonotype: This sequence may be a read error, since a much larger clone differs from it by one base. The V gene is TRBV6-4, the J gene TRBJ2-2, with 8 bases fitting TRBD2. V dropped 3 bases and J dropped 4; count of bases not matched to a gene: 1. The CDR3 extends over 14 amino acids. Germline lookup yields CDR1 MRHNA and CDR2 SNTAGT. DNA of the CDR3: TGTGCCAGCAGTGAGCGGGGGGCCACCGGGGAGCTGTTTTTT. Translation: CASSERGATGELFF.